The 20 T cell receptor beta chains presented below share a single source sample, sequenced in a study of OX40 agonist ivuxolimab in advanced cancers. Assay: immunoSEQ multiplex PCR; the TCRdb copy retains only in-frame clones and omits some. The table includes 80,000 to 100,000 clones, about 91% detected once. The specimen was CD4+ or CD8+ T cells sorted from blood, collected in a trial of the OX40 agonist ivuxolimab. The receptor set was obtained from an adult with an advanced solid tumor such as melanoma, head and neck, liver or kidney cancer.

The gene calls are TRBV18 and TRBJ2-1, with 8 bases aligning to TRBD2. V shed 6 bases and J 4 bases; nucleotides not matched to a gene: 5. The CDR3 loop spans 14 amino acids. Germline CDR1 and CDR2: KGHSH and LQKENI. This CDR3 is CASSKREMYNEQFF. The CDR3 coding sequence is TGTGCCAGCTCTAAGCGGGAGATGTACAATGAGCAGTTCTTC. Drawing the rest from reference TRBV18 and TRBJ2-1, the complete variable domain is NAGVMQNPRHLVRRRGQEARLRCSPMKGHSHVYWYRQLPEEGLKFMVYLQKENIIDESGMPKERFSAEFPKEGPSILRIQQVVRGDSAAYFCASSKREMYNEQFFGPGTRLTVL.

The chain is built from TRBV11-3 and TRBJ1-1, with 7 bases that match TRBD1. The V gene end was trimmed by 5 bases and the J gene end by 5 bases; junction bases not matched to a gene: 11. This CDR3 has 15 amino acids. Germline assignment: CDR1 SGHNT and CDR2 YENEEA. CDR3 coding DNA: TGTGCCAGCAGCCGCGATTGGACAGGAGAGACTGAAGCTTTCTTT. This codes for CASSRDWTGETEAFF. Supplemented by reference TRBV11-3 and TRBJ1-1, the full variable domain reads EAGVVQSPRYKIIEKKQPVAFWCNPISGHNTLYWYLQNLGQGPELLIRYENEEAVDDSQLPKDRFSAERLKGVDSTLKIQPAELGDSAVYLCASSRDWTGETEAFFGQGTRLTVV.

This chain uses TRBV19 with TRBJ2-2, with 9 bases matching TRBD1. Germline lookup yields CDR1 LNHDA and CDR2 SQIVND (reference sequence). The CDR3 length is 14 residues. V lost 8 bases and J lost 3; bases outside the gene matches: 4. The CDR3 DNA is TGTGCCAGTCAGACAGGGGGGGACACCGGGGAGCTGTTTTTT. Its translation is CASQTGGDTGELFF.

V gene TRBV9 combines with J gene TRBJ2-3, with D tentatively TRBD2 (6 bases). Between the trimmed V and J ends, which lost 0 bases and 4 bases, there was a span of 9 bases. This CDR3 is built from 14 residues. CDR1 is SGDLS and CDR2 is YYNGEE in the germline V gene. The CDR3 loop reads CASSVELAADTQYF. In DNA form, the CDR3 reads TGTGCCAGCAGCGTAGAACTAGCTGCAGATACGCAGTATTTT.

This chain joins TRBV5-1 and TRBJ1-2; D remains unclear. The CDR3 has 14 amino acids. The V end was cut by 1 base, the J end by 0 bases, with 7 bases between. The germline V gene has CDR1 SGHRS and CDR2 YFSETQ. In DNA form, the CDR3 reads TGCGCCAGCAGCTTGACAGCAGCTAACTATGGCTACACCTTC. This codes for CASSLTAANYGYTF.

This chain connects TRBV7-6 to TRBJ1-3; no clear D. With 4 bases removed from V and 0 bases from J, the gap between germline ends came to 10 bases. The CDR3 runs to 15 residues. Germline values: CDR1 SGHVS, CDR2 FNYEAQ. The CDR3 protein is CASSSLGSSGNTIYF. Here the CDR3 DNA reads TGTGCCAGCAGCTCCTTGGGGAGCTCTGGAAACACCATATATTTT.

This sequence joins TRBV21-1 and TRBJ2-3; TRBD1 reflects the table's D call only, with no check against the DNA. TRBV21-1 is a known pseudogene. The CDR3 sequence is 23 residues long. CDR3 loop: CASSKGSESCRTGDIHSTDTQYF. The CDR3 nucleotides are TGTGCCAGCAGCAAAGGATCAGAGAGTTGCCGGACAGGGGATATCCATAGCACAGATACGCAGTATTTT.

With regard to this clone: The same CDR3 also results from other DNA sequences found in this sample. The J gene is TRBJ2-5, the V gene TRBV18, with D uncertain. The V gene lost 6 bases and the J gene lost 0 bases, with 5 bases spanning the gap. Per the germline V gene, CDR1 is KGHSH and CDR2 is LQKENI. This CDR3 region has 12 residues. As DNA, the CDR3 is TGTGCCAGCTCTCCAAACCAAGAGACCCAGTACTTC. This sequence encodes CASSPNQETQYF.

The chain recombines TRBV6-5 with TRBJ2-1, with TRBD2 matching 7 bases. Germline CDR1 MNHEY, CDR2 SVGAGI. Germline trimming cut 6 bases from V and 1 base from J; bases unmatched to any gene: 6. The CDR3 runs to 15 residues. CDR3 loop: CASRTGGSSYNEQFF. CDR3 nucleotides: TGTGCCAGCAGGACTGGCGGGAGTTCCTACAATGAGCAGTTCTTC.

Only one count was recorded for this clone. This chain connects TRBV4-1 to TRBJ2-7, with D tentatively TRBD1 (6 bases). The V and J ends lost 8 bases and 1 base respectively, with 15 bases between them. Germline V CDR1 and CDR2: MGHRA, YSYEKL. The CDR3 covers 14 residues. This chain's CDR3 is CASGRQEFSYEQYF. For the CDR3, the DNA is TGCGCCAGCGGAAGACAGGAGTTTTCCTACGAGCAGTACTTC.

Details on this clone: In the same sample, other DNA sequences code for this CDR3. The chain uses TRBV5-5 and TRBJ2-5, with 10 bases that match TRBD2. Germline values: CDR1 SGHKS, CDR2 YYEKEE (reference sequence). The V segment lost 0 bases and the J segment 1 base; nucleotides outside the gene matches: 3. This CDR3 region has 16 residues. CDR3 in amino acids: CASSLAIAGGQETQYF. The CDR3 DNA sequence: TGTGCCAGCAGCTTGGCTATAGCGGGAGGCCAAGAGACCCAGTACTTC.

The chain combines TRBV6-5 with TRBJ1-5, with D unclear. Germline assignment: CDR1 MNHEY and CDR2 SVGAGI. There are 13 residues in the CDR3. V gave up 6 bases and J gave up 4 bases, with 10 bases separating them. CDR3 sequence (DNA): TGTGCCAGCAGAGGAGCAGGTAATCAGCCCCAGCATTTT. It yields the protein CASRGAGNQPQHF.

In its sample, this clone was seen once. The rearrangement links TRBV5-1 to TRBJ2-3; D is unresolved. The CDR3 is 15 amino acids. V dropped 2 bases and J dropped 0 bases, with 10 bases sitting between them. Germline V gives CDR1 SGHRS, CDR2 YFSETQ. The CDR3 DNA reads TGCGCCAGCAGCTTAAGACTGAGTAGCACAGATACGCAGTATTTT. Amino acids: CASSLRLSSTDTQYF.

The CDR3 coding sequence is TGTGCCAGCAGCTTAGTGCCTGGGAGCATTCAGTACTTC. This translates into CASSLVPGSIQYF. The gene calls are TRBV11-2 and TRBJ2-4; maybe TRBD2 (5 bases). The V and J ends lost 1 base and 9 bases respectively, with 10 bases between them. CDR1 is SGHAT, CDR2 FQNNGV, per germline. This CDR3 has 13 residues.

J is TRBJ2-7 and V is TRBV6-1, with no clear D. Germline CDR1 reads MNHNS; CDR2 reads SASEGT. V shed 1 base and J shed 3 bases, with 10 bases lying between them. The CDR3 is 14 residues long. CDR3 sequence: CASSEVRSRYEQYF. CDR3 nucleotides: TGTGCCAGCAGTGAAGTTCGGTCACGCTACGAGCAGTACTTC.

This chain connects TRBV7-9 to TRBJ2-1; 14 nucleotides line up with TRBD2. The V segment lost 6 bases and the J segment 9 bases; nucleotides outside the gene matches: 7. The CDR3 totals 15 residues. Germline V gene lookup returns CDR1 SEHNR and CDR2 FQNEAQ (reference sequence). As DNA, the CDR3 is TGTGCCAGCAGTACGGGACTAGCGGGGGTTACTGAGCAGTTCTTC. Translated: CASSTGLAGVTEQFF.

J is TRBJ2-2 and V is TRBV2, with 8 bases lining up with TRBD1. V was clipped by 6 bases and J by 1 base; unmatched bases: 1. The CDR3 spans 14 residues. Germline CDR1 reads SNHLY; CDR2 reads FYNNEI. The CDR3 DNA reads TGTGCCAGCAGACAGGGGGAGAACACCGGGGAGCTGTTTTTT. It codes for CASRQGENTGELFF.

The CDR3: CASSQQYTPLHF. CDR3 bases: TGTGCCAGCAGTCAGCAGTATACACCCCTCCACTTT. This chain links TRBV27 with TRBJ1-6, with no clear D. Germline V gene sequence: CDR1 MNHEY, CDR2 SMNVEV (reference sequence). This CDR3 has 12 amino acids. Trimming removed 5 bases from V and 11 bases from J, with 10 bases in between.

CDR3: CASSMGDRRSEAFF. In DNA form, the CDR3 reads TGTGCCAGTAGTATGGGGGACAGGCGGAGTGAAGCTTTCTTT. The V and J genes are TRBV19 and TRBJ1-1; 8 bases align to TRBD1. J was trimmed by 7 bases and V by 3 bases; bases with no gene match: 7. The CDR3 sequence is 14 residues long. CDR1 is LNHDA and CDR2 is SQIVND in the germline V gene (reference sequence).

V gene TRBV11-3 combines with J gene TRBJ1-1; 9 bases fit TRBD1. The germline CDR1 and CDR2 sequences are SGHNT and YENEEA. This CDR3 comprises 16 residues. With 5 bases clipped from V and 4 bases from J, the junction kept 11 bases outside the gene matches. CDR3 sequence (DNA): TGTGCCAGCAGCCCAAGAACAGGGGGCGCCGGCACTGAAGCTTTCTTT. Translation gives CASSPRTGGAGTEAFF. Full variable domain (remainder filled in from reference TRBV11-3 and TRBJ1-1): EAGVVQSPRYKIIEKKQPVAFWCNPISGHNTLYWYLQNLGQGPELLIRYENEEAVDDSQLPKDRFSAERLKGVDSTLKIQPAELGDSAVYLCASSPRTGGAGTEAFFGQGTRLTVV.